The entry below gives a single T cell receptor (beta chain) sequence along with its context. The antigen it recognizes is unknown. No much larger clone exists at a distance of one base, and base qualities are not known. Sample treatment or condition, as interpreted from the label and publication: suppressive antiretroviral therapy. Cells were stimulated with lysates of CMV-infected fibroblasts at around 10 ug/mL. Memory populations depleted of antigen-responding cells were obtained by sorting nonresponding CD40L-negative CD69-negative CD45RO-high memory CD4+ T cells. HIV-1-infected adults in whom suppressive ART had been started during chronic infection were enrolled as participants. For at least 4 years, the participants' plasma HIV-1 RNA had been undetectable, below 50 copies/mL. To be included, participants needed a CD4+ T cell count above 400 cells/uL and a positive CMV serology. Before stimulation, PBMCs were isolated using density centrifugation and then depleted of CD8+ T cells. For 18 hours, the CD8-depleted PBMCs were stimulated with anti-CD28/CD49d costimulation, a CD40-blocking antibody, and enfuvirtide to prevent new infections. Cell sorting was done on a Beckman Coulter MoFlo Legacy or XDP sorter, and dead cells were excluded with propidium iodide. Genomic DNA was extracted using the QIAamp DNA Mini Kit for samples with more than one million cells and using the Quick-DNA Microprep Kit for all other samples.

TCRbeta repertoires were sequenced from genomic DNA with the immunoSEQ hsTCRB assay version 4 in survey mode. Genomic DNA was diluted to 10 ng/uL, using up to roughly 1 ug per sample for TCRbeta sequencing. The original methods were these. Analysis of the TCRbeta data was done in ImmunoSeq Analyzer 3.0, and diversity was computed on productive nucleotide rearrangements. The improved Chao index was used to estimate lower-bound TCR diversity, and the Gini coefficient was used to estimate clonality using the Immunarch R package. Different nucleotide rearrangements encoding the same CDR3beta amino acid sequence were treated as distinct clonotypes. TCRbeta sequences significantly enriched in antigen-responding cells relative to anti-CD3/anti-CD28-activated cells were identified by differential abundance analysis. Using predicted peptide-MHC specificity as the basis, GLIPH2 grouped TCRs into clusters, both for each participant individually and for the merged data sets that combined participants. Not all clones reach the TCRdb copy of this immuneACCESS table, which keeps in-frame sequences only. Checked studies attribute under half of the gap to unresolved V genes and leave the rest unexplained. V and J calls and clone size are copied from that table; D and trimming were computed from the DNA. Within this sample are 25,000 to 35,000 clones, with 80% to 90% of them counted one time only. The ten largest clones take up about 0.9% of the sample.

This specimen belongs to a study of persistence of HIV-infected CD4 T cells (dated by TCRdb to 2019 to 2021). Context from the whole study: The study isolated CMV- and HIV-1 Gag-responding CD4+ T cells from ART-treated individuals to examine antigen-driven clonal expansion of HIV-1-infected cells. The median time participants had been on suppressive ART was about eight years. Peripheral blood samples of up to about 200 mL were obtained at multiple time points, with the exception of two participants, for whom leukapheresis was performed at a single time point. The clonality of all cells in each sorted population was measured by TCRbeta sequencing, and the clonality of infected cells was measured by proviral sequencing. For the TCR cluster analysis across participants, under 10 participants were included for CMV and 6 or 7 participants for Gag. Overall results and qualifications from the work: The study involved few individuals and tested only a limited range of antigens. Because the TCR analyses were done in bulk, restricting them to just the rare CMV-responding cells that actually carried HIV-1 proviruses was not possible. TCRbeta richness in CMV- and Gag-responding cells was significantly lower than in anti-CD3/anti-CD28-responding cells; CMV-responding cells had higher oligoclonality than CD3/CD28-stimulated and Gag-responding cells. Antigen-responding cells were enriched for expanded CDR3beta sequences that were degenerate, which suggests that CD4+ responses to CMV and Gag underwent convergent selection. Within the same sorted populations, TCR oligoclonality correlated with proviral oligoclonality.

Via the germline V gene (reference sequence), CDR1 is GTSNPN and CDR2 SVGIG. Including the terminal cysteine and phenylalanine, the CDR3 comprises 19 residues. Kept here is only the CDR3 DNA, which spans 57 bases and is read in frame from base 1. Clipping removes 0 bases from V and 2 bases from J, with 10 as the unmatched junction base count. This TCR derives from an adult man with HIV who was CMV-seropositive. The source was CD4+ T cells sorted from PBMCs after 18-hour stimulation, collected from a patient who received antiretroviral therapy. This specimen's cell subset or site label, per the study, means: CD40L-CD69- CD45RO-high memory CD4 T cells not responding to CMV lysate. The rearranged chain carries TRBV30 and TRBJ2-4; TRBD2 agrees with 13 junctional bases. The nucleotide sequence reads as follows: TGTGCCTGGAGTGTCTGGACTAGCGGGGGCCCCCGCTCCAAAAACATTCAGTACTTC. It encodes CAWSVWTSGGPRSKNIQYF.